This T cell receptor beta chain was sequenced during a study of T cell repertoires in cytomegalovirus infection. Study summary: HLA-B-restricted CMV epitopes that are well studied, plus recently identified HLA-C-restricted ones, were used by the study. CMV infection together with matching HLA type was indicated by public TCR beta signatures. Notes on the study in general: Clonotype analysis showed dominance of the ex vivo response by HLA-C-restricted CMV-specific TCR beta clonotypes.

A single record per CDR3 protein comes from TCRdb applying MiXCR to the reads. This table has 300,000 or so distinct CDR3 sequences, roughly 25% appearing once. Trimming shortened V by 1 base and J by 0 bases, and 36 bases separated the two germline ends. Germline assignment: CDR1 SGHNT and CDR2 YENEEA. This CDR3 contains 24 residues. This clonotype occurred a few times. Its antigen is as yet unknown. The specimen was cultured PBMCs, collected from culture after CMV antigen stimulation. The TCR originated in a human donor in good health (CMV status not recorded). Some clones in this sample may be carry-over from other donors' samples. The chain is built from TRBV11-3 and TRBJ1-2; possibly TRBD1 for D (5 bases). The DNA of the CDR3 is TGTGCCAGCAGCTTAGGGACCAACCATCCCCTAGGGAGGGGCGAGGCCTCGTCTAACTATGGCTACACCTTC. Residues: CASSLGTNHPLGRGEASSNYGYTF. Variable domain in full (rest from reference TRBV11-3 and TRBJ1-2): EAGVVQSPRYKIIEKKQPVAFWCNPISGHNTLYWYLQNLGQGPELLIRYENEEAVDDSQLPKDRFSAERLKGVDSTLKIQPAELGDSAVYLCASSLGTNHPLGRGEASSNYGYTFGSGTRLTVV.